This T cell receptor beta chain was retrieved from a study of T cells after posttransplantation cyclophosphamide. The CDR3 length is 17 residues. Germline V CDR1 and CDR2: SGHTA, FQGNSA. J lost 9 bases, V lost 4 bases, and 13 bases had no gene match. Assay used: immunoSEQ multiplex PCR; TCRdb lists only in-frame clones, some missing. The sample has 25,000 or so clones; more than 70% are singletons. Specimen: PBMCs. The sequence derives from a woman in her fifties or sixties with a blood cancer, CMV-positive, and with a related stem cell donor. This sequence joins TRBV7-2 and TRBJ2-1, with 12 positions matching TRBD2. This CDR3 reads CASSYSRTSGNRGEQFF. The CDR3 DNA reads TGTGCCAGCAGCTACTCGAGGACTAGCGGGAATCGGGGTGAGCAGTTCTTC.